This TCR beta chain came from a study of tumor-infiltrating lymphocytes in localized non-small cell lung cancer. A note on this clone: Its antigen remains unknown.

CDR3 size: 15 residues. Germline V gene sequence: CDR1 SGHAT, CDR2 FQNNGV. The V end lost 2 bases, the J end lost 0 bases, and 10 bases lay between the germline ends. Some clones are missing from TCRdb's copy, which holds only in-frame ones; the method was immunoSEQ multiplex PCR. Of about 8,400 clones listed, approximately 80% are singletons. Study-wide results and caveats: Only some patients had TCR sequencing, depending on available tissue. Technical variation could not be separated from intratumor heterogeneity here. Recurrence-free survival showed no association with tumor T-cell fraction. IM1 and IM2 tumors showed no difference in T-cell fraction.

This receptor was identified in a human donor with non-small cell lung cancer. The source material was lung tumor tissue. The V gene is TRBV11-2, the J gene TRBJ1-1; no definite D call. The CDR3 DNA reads TGTGCCAGCAGCTTATTCAGTACTATGAACACTGAAGCTTTCTTT. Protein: CASSLFSTMNTEAFF.